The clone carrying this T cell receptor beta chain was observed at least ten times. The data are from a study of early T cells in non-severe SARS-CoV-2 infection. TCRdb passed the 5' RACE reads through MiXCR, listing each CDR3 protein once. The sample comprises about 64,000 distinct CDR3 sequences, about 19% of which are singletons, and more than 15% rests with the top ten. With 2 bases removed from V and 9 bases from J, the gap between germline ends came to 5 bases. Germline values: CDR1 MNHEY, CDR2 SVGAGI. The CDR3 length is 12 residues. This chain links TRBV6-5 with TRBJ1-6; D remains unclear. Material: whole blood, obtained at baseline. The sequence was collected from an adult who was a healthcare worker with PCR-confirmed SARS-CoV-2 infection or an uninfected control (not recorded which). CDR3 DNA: TGTGCCAGCAGTTACAGAGGTTCACCCCTCCACTTT. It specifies CASSYRGSPLHF.